Here is one TCR beta chain with its context. Its antigen is unknown. The record originates from a study of radiation and T cells in renal cell carcinoma. Overall study results and limits: From baseline, blood top tumor clonotypes peaked at 2 weeks post-radiation.

The method was immunoSEQ multiplex PCR; TCRdb's version includes in-frame clones alone and lacks a portion of them. The sample holds 50,000 to 75,000 clones, over 70% seen once. Stated time point: baseline pretreatment blood. The treatment denotes: 15 Gy SBRT to primary tumor, nephrectomy 4 weeks later. Serial blood draws occurred at baseline and 2 and 4 weeks post-SBRT. The tumor was a clear cell renal cell carcinoma. The sequencing used blood, collected from a patient whose treatment included radiotherapy and nephrectomy. The origin of this receptor is a man aged 55-75 years with renal cell carcinoma.

The CDR3 region has the DNA TGTGCCAGCTCACCGGGGACTGGAGGGAACACCGGGGAGCTGTTTTTT. Translating gives CASSPGTGGNTGELFF. V gene TRBV18 combines with J gene TRBJ2-2; perhaps TRBD2 as D (6 bases). V lost 3 bases to trimming and J lost 1 base, with 12 bases between them. This CDR3 has 16 amino acids. Germline assignment: CDR1 KGHSH and CDR2 LQKENI.